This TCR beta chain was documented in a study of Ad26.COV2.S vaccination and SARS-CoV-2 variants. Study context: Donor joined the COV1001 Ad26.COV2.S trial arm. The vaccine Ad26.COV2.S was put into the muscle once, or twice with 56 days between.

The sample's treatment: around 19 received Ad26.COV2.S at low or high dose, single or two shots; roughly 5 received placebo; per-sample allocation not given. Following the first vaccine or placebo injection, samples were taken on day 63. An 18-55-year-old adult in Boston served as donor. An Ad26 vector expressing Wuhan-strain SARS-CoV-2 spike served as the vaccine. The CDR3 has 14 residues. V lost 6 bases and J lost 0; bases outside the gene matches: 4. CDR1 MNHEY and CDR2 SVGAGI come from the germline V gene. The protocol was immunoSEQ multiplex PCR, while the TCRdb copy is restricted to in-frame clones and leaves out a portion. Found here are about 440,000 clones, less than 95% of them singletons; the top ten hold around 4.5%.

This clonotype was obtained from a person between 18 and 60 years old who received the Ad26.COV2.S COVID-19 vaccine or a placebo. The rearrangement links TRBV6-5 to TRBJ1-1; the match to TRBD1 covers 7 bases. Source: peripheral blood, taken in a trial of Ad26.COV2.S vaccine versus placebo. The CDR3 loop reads CASSTTGLNTEAFF. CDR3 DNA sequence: TGTGCCAGCAGCACGACAGGGTTGAACACTGAAGCTTTCTTT.